The rows below give T cell receptor beta chains drawn from one sample of a study of cytotoxic CD8 clonotypes in ibrutinib-treated CLL. TCRdb's copy holds only in-frame clones and misses some; the assay was immunoSEQ multiplex PCR. The table includes approximately 190,000 clones, approximately 70% detected once. Sample: PBMCs, taken after 12 months of ibrutinib treatment. These receptor sequences come from a human donor with chronic lymphocytic leukemia. The CDR3 runs from the conserved cysteine through the conserved F or W. Each record gives: J gene, clone size, D gene, V gene, CDR3 DNA, CDR3 protein. The D gene is left open where the match is weak. Not all rows give a size; the values are once, few, many and, for expanded clones, a class.

>TRBJ1-1|NA|TRBD1|TRBV19
TGTGCCAGTAGTCGGGACAGGGGAAAGGCCACTGAAGCTTTCTTT
CASSRDRGKATEAFF
>TRBJ1-1|once|NA|TRBV30
TGTGCCTGGGGACCGGGGGTAGGGGTGGCCACTGAAGCTTTCTTT
CAWGPGVGVATEAFF
>TRBJ2-7|NA|NA|TRBV4-3
TGCGCCAGCAGCCAAGATCGGGGAGGCCAGGGCCGAGGGGGCGAGCAGTACTTC
CASSQDRGGQGRGGEQYF
>TRBJ2-6|NA|TRBD2|TRBV19
TGTGCCAGTAGTCCGGGGGGTGGGGCCAACGTCCTGACTTTC
CASSPGGGANVLTF
>TRBJ2-7|NA|NA|TRBV11-2
TGTGCCAGCAGCCCAGGGGCAGGGAAGGTCGAGCAGTACTTC
CASSPGAGKVEQYF
>TRBJ2-6|NA|NA|TRBV14
TGTGCCAGCAGCATAAGGGGGGCTCTGGGGGCCAACGTCCTGACTTTC
CASSIRGALGANVLTF
>TRBJ2-5|many|NA|TRBV29-1
TGCAGCGTTGAAGATCGTTGGTCCCAAGAGACCCAGTACTTC
CSVEDRWSQETQYF
>TRBJ1-5|many|NA|TRBV4-1
TGCGCCAGCAGCCAAGTTCAGGGCCCGTATGGGCCCCAGCATTTT
CASSQVQGPYGPQHF
>TRBJ2-7|NA|NA|TRBV19
TGTGCCACAAAGGAGGGGCCCGGGACTCTTCTCTTC
CATKEGPGTLLF
>TRBJ1-2|NA|TRBD1|TRBV27
TGTGCCAGCAGCCGGACAGGGGGACAGTCGGGGGGCTACACCTTC
CASSRTGGQSGGYTF
>TRBJ1-6|NA|TRBD1|TRBV11-2
TGTGCCAGCAGCACGCTGGACAGGGGGCTCTATAATTCACCCCTCCACTTT
CASSTLDRGLYNSPLHF
>TRBJ1-2|NA|NA|TRBV28
TGTGCCAGCAGTTTCCCGGGGGGTGGCGGCTACACCTTC
CASSFPGGGGYTF
>TRBJ1-2|NA|TRBD1|TRBV15
TGTGCCACCAGCAGAGACAGGGGGCGTAACTATGGCTACACCTTC
CATSRDRGRNYGYTF
>TRBJ1-5|NA|NA|TRBV4-2
TGTGCCAGCAGCCAAGATTTAGGGGTTCAGCCCCAGCATTTT
CASSQDLGVQPQHF
>TRBJ2-1|NA|NA|TRBV5-1
TGCGCCAGCAGCTTGGATCCGGCGAACAATGAGCAGTTCTTC
CASSLDPANNEQFF
>TRBJ2-7|NA|NA|TRBV5-5
TGTGCCAGCAGCTTGGGCAGGGCCCTCTCCTACGAGCAGTACTTC
CASSLGRALSYEQYF
>TRBJ1-5|NA|NA|TRBV19
TGTGCCAGTACCTTAGCCAGGGCTTTCAATCAGCCCCAGCATTTT
CASTLARAFNQPQHF
>TRBJ1-1|NA|NA|TRBV29-1
TGCAGCGTTGAACAGGGGATTAACACTGAAGCTTTCTTT
CSVEQGINTEAFF
>TRBJ2-7|NA|TRBD2|TRBV7-9
TGTGCCAGCAGCCCCAGCGGGGGGCACAACGAGCAGTACTTC
CASSPSGGHNEQYF
>TRBJ2-2|NA|TRBD1|TRBV6-1
TGTGCCAGCAGCTACAGGGGTGGATCCGGGGAGCTGTTTTTT
CASSYRGGSGELFF
>TRBJ1-5|NA|NA|TRBV18
TGTGCCAGCTCACCAGAAGGCGGAGGCAATCAGCCCCAGCATTTT
CASSPEGGGNQPQHF
>TRBJ2-7|once|TRBD1|TRBV7-6
TGTGCCAGCAGCCTAGGGCGACAGGGGGGCTACGAGCAGTACTTC
CASSLGRQGGYEQYF
>TRBJ2-3|NA|TRBD2|TRBV29-1
TGCAGCGTAGGCGGGAGCAGGGGCACAGATACGCAGTATTTT
CSVGGSRGTDTQYF
>TRBJ2-1|NA|TRBD2|TRBV29-1
TGCAGCGTTGAAAGAGCGGGAGGGCCTAATGAGCAGTTCTTC
CSVERAGGPNEQFF
>TRBJ1-2|NA|NA|TRBV4-2
TGTGCCAGCAGCCAAGAGGTGAGAGGGAACTATGGCTACACCTTC
CASSQEVRGNYGYTF
>TRBJ2-5|NA|NA|TRBV30
TGTGCCTGGAGTGTACGTTTTTCGGGTCAGGGTGGCCACCAAGAGACCCAGTACTTC
CAWSVRFSGQGGHQETQYF
>TRBJ2-7|once|NA|TRBV29-1
TGCAGCGTTGAATCCCCCGGGTTGGGCTACGAGCAGTACTTC
CSVESPGLGYEQYF
>TRBJ2-7|few|NA|TRBV18
TGTGCCAGCTCACTCGGCAGGGCTAACCACGAGCAGTACTTC
CASSLGRANHEQYF
>TRBJ1-1|few|NA|TRBV6-1
TGTGCCAGCAGCCCCCATGCCACGATGAACACTGAAGCTTTCTTT
CASSPHATMNTEAFF
>TRBJ1-2|NA|NA|TRBV29-1
TGCAGCGTTCGAATTTCGGGTATCTATGGCTACACCTTC
CSVRISGIYGYTF
>TRBJ2-1|NA|NA|TRBV29-1
TGCAGCGTGACTAGAATCGTTAGGAATGAGCAGTTCTTC
CSVTRIVRNEQFF
>TRBJ2-4|few|TRBD1|TRBV16
TGTGCCAGCAGCCACCCAGGGGGAGAAAACATTCAGTACTTC
CASSHPGGENIQYF
>TRBJ2-7|NA|NA|TRBV13
TGTGCCAGCAGCTTAGTCCCTGACAGTTTCCCCTACGAGCAGTACTTC
CASSLVPDSFPYEQYF
>TRBJ1-5|NA|NA|TRBV27
TGTGCCAGCAGTTTATCGCGGGCAGGCCCTGGTCAGCCCCAGCATTTT
CASSLSRAGPGQPQHF
>TRBJ1-1|NA|TRBD1|TRBV5-1
TGCGCCAGCAGCTTTATTACAGGGGCCCCATCGGGTGGTACTGAAGCTTTCTTT
CASSFITGAPSGGTEAFF
>TRBJ1-4|NA|NA|TRBV4-3
TGCGCCAGCAGCCAAGATCCTGGTAACAGGGTAAAACTGTTTTTT
CASSQDPGNRVKLFF
>TRBJ1-1|NA|NA|TRBV19
TGTGCCAGTACCTCTAACACTGAAGCTTTCTTT
CASTSNTEAFF
>TRBJ1-2|few|TRBD1|TRBV5-8
TGTGCCAGCAGCTTGCCCGGACAGGGAAAGGGCTACACCTTC
CASSLPGQGKGYTF
>TRBJ1-2|NA|NA|TRBV9
TGTGCCAGCAGCGTAGACCTCCGGGGGGGTACCGGTGGCTACACCTTC
CASSVDLRGGTGGYTF
>TRBJ1-1|NA|NA|TRBV5-4
TGTGCCAGCAGCTTGTGGCGGAACACTGAAGCTTTCTTT
CASSLWRNTEAFF
>TRBJ1-2|few|NA|TRBV9
TGTGCCAGCAGCACCCTGGGACAAGCCTATGGCTACACCTTC
CASSTLGQAYGYTF
>TRBJ1-2|once|NA|TRBV25-1
TGTGCCAGCAGTGGAGGGAGCTATGGCTACACCTTC
CASSGGSYGYTF
>TRBJ1-1|NA|NA|TRBV9
TGTGCCAGCAGCGCCCAGGGGACTTTGAACACTGAAGCTTTCTTT
CASSAQGTLNTEAFF
>TRBJ2-7|NA|TRBD1|TRBV7-9
TGTGCCAGCAGCGTAATGGGACAGGGGGCGAAAGAGCAGTACTTC
CASSVMGQGAKEQYF
>TRBJ2-7|NA|NA|TRBV7-3
TGTGCCAGCAGCCCAACAACCCTGTGCGGGGAACCCTACGAGCAGTACTTC
CASSPTTLCGEPYEQYF
>TRBJ1-4|NA|NA|TRBV4-2
TGTGCCAGCAGCCACGTGGGGAAACGGGAGGAAAAACTGTTTTTT
CASSHVGKREEKLFF
>TRBJ2-1|NA|NA|TRBV28
TGTGCCAGCAGTTTGCTTTCGGGGTTAAGTGAGCAGTTCTTC
CASSLLSGLSEQFF